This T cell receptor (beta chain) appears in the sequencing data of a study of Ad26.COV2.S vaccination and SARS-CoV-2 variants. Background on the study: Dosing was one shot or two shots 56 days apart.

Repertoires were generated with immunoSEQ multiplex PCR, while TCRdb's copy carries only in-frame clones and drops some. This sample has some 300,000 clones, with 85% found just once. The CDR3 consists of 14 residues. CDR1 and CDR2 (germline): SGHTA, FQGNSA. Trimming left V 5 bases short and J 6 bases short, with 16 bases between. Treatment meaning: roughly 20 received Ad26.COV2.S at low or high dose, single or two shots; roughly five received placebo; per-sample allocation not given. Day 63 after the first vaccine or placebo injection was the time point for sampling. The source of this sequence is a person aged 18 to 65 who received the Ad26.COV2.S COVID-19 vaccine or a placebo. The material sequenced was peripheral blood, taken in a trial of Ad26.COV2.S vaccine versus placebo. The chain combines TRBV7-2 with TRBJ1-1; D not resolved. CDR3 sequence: CASSRTPFGAEAFF. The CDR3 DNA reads TGTGCCAGCAGCCGGACTCCCTTCGGCGCTGAAGCTTTCTTT.